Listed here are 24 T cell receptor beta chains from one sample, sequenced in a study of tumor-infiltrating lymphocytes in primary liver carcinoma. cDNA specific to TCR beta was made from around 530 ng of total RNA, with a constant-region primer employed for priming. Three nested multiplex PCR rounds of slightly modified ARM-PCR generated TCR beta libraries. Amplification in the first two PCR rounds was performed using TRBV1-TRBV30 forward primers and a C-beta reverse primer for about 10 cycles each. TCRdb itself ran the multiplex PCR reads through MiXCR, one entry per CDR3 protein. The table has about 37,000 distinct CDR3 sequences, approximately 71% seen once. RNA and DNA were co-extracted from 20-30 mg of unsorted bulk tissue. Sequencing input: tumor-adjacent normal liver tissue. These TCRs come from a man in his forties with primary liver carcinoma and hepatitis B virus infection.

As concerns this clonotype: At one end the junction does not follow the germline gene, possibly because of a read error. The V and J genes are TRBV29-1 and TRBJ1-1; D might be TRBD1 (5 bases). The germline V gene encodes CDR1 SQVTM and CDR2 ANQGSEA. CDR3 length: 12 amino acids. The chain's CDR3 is CNVRWGATVAFF. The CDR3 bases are TGCAATGTTCGATGGGGCGCGACTGTAGCTTTCTTT.

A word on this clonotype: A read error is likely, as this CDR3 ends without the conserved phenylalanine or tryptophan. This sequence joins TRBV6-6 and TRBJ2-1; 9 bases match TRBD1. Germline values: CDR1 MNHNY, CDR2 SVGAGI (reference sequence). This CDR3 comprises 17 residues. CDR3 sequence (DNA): TGTGCCAGAAGTTACTCGGTGGGACAGGGCATACACAATGAGCAGTTCTAC. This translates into CARSYSVGQGIHNEQFY.

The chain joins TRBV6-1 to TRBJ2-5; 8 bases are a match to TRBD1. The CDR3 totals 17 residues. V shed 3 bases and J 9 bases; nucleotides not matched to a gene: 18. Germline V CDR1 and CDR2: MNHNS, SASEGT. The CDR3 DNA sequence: TGTGCCAGCAGTGAGCACATCCCCGGACAGGGTCGTGAGGCCCAGTACTTC. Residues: CASSEHIPGQGREAQYF.

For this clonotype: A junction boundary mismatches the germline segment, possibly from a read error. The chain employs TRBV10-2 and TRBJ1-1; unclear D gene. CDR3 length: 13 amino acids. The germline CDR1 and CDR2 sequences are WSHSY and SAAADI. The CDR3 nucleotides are TGCACCAGCAGTGAAGCAGAAGACACTGAAACTTTCTTT. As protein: CTSSEAEDTETFF.

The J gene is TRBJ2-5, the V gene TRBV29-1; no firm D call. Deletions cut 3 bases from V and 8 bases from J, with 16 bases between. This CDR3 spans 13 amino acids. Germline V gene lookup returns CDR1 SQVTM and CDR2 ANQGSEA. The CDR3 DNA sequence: TGCAGCGTTGAGGCAGAACGCCCAGAAACCCAGTACTTC. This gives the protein CSVEAERPETQYF.

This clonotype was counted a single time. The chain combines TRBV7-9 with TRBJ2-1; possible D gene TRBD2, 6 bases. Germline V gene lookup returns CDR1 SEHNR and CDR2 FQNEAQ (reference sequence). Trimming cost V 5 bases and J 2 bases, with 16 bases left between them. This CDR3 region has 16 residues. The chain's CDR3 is CASSPPGAPPYNEQFF. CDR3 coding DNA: TGTGCCAGCAGCCCCCCGGGAGCACCCCCCTACAATGAGCAGTTCTTC.

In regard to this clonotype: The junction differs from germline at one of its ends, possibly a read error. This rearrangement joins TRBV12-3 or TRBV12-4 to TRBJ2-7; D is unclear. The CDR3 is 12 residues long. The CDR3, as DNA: TGTGCCAGCAGTCTCGGACGGTACGGGCAGTACTTC. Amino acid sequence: CASSLGRYGQYF.

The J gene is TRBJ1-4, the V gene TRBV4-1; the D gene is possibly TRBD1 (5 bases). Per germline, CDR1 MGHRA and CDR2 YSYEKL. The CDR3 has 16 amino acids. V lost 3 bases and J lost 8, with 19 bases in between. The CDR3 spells CASSQGGGARGEKLFF. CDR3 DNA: TGCGCCAGCAGCCAGGGAGGAGGGGCCCGGGGAGAAAAACTGTTTTTT.

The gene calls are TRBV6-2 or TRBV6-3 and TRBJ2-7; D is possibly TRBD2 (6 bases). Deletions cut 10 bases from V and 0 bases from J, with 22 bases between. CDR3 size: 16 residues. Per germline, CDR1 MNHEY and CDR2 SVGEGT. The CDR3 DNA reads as TGTGCCATCAGCGACGGGGACTCCTTGAACTCCTACGAGCAGTACTTC. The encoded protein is CAISDGDSLNSYEQYF.

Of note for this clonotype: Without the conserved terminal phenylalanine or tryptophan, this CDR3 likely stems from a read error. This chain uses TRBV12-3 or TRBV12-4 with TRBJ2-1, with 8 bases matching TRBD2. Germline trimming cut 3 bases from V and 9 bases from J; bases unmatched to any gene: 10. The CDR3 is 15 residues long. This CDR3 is CASSLVGGRYVEQFL. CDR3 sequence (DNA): TGTGCCAGCAGTTTGGTTGGCGGGAGGTACGTTGAGCAGTTCCTC.

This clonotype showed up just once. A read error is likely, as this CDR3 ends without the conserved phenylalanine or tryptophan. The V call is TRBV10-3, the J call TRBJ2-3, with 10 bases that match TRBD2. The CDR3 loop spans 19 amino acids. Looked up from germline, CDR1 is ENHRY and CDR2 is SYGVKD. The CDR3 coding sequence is TGTGCCATTAGTGACAGGATTGGACTAGCGGTCTCTAGCACAGATACGCAGTATCTT. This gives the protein CAISDRIGLAVSSTDTQYL.

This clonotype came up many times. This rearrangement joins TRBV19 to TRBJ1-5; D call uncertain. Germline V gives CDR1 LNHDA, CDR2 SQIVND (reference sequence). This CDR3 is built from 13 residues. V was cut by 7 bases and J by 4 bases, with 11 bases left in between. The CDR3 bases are TGTGCCAGTATGAAGGGTGGAAATCAGCCCCAGCATTTT. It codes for CASMKGGNQPQHF.

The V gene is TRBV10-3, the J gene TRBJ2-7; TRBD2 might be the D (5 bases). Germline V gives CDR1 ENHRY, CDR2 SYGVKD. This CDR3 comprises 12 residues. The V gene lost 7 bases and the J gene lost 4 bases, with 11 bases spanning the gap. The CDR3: CAITGMGYEQYF. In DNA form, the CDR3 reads TGTGCCATCACCGGGATGGGGTACGAGCAGTACTTC.

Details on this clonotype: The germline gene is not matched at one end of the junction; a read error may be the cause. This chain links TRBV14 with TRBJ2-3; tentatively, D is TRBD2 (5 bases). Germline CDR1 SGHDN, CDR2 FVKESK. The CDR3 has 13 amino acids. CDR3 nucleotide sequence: TGTGCCAGCGGCCGGGGATACACAGATGCGCAGTATTTT. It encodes CASGRGYTDAQYF.

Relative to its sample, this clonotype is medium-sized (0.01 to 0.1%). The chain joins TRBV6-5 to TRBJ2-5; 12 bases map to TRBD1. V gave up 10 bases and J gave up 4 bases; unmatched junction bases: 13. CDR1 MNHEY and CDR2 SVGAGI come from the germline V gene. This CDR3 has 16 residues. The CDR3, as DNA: TGTGCCATCGGATCCGGGACAGGGGGCGCGGGAGAGACCCAGTACTTC. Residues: CAIGSGTGGAGETQYF.

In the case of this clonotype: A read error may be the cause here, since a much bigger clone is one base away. CDR3 region: CAISFSHSEQFF. The CDR3 coding sequence is TGTGCCATCAGCTTTAGTCACAGTGAGCAGTTCTTC. V gene TRBV7-8 combines with J gene TRBJ2-1; D is unresolved. Germline V CDR1 and CDR2: SGHVS, FQNEAQ. This CDR3 contains 12 residues.

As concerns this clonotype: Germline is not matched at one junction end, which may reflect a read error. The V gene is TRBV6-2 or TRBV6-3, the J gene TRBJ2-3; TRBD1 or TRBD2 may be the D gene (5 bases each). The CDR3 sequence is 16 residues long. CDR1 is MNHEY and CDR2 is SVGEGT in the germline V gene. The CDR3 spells CVSNSLGRLGGDTQYF. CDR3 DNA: TGTGTCAGCAACTCCCTAGGACGGCTTGGGGGAGATACGCAGTATTTT.

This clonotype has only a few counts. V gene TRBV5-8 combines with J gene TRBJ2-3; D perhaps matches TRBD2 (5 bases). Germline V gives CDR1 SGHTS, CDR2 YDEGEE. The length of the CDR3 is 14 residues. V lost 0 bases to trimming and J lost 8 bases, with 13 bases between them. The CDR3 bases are TGTGCCAGCAGCTTGGAAGCTAGCTCAGGTACGCAGTATTTT. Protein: CASSLEASSGTQYF.

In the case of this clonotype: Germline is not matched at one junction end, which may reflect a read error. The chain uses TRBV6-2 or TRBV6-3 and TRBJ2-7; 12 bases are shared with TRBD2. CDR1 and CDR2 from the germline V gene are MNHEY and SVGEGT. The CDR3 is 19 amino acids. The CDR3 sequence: CASCYSLAGGPLPSYGQYF. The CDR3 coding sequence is TGTGCCAGCTGTTACAGCCTAGCGGGAGGGCCCCTCCCCTCCTACGGGCAGTACTTC.

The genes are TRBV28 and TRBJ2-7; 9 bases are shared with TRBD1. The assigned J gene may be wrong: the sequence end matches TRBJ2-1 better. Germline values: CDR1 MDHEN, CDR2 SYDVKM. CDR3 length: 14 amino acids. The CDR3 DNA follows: TGTGCCAGCAGATGGGACAGGGTCTCCTACGAGCAGTTCTTC. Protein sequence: CASRWDRVSYEQFF.

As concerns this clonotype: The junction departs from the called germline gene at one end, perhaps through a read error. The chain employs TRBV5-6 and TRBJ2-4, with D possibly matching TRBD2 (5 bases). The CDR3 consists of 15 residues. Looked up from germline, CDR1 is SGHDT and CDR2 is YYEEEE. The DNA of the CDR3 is TGTGCCAGCAGCTTACATGGGCTAGCCAAAAACATTCATTACTTC. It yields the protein CASSLHGLAKNIHYF.

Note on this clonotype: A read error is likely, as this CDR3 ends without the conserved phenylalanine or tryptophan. Here the CDR3 reads CASSLTGGTQLQHL. The CDR3 DNA reads as TGTGCCAGCAGTTTGACAGGGGGAACGCAACTCCAGCATCTT. V gene TRBV28 combines with J gene TRBJ1-5; 9 bases agree with TRBD1. Germline CDR1 is MDHEN and CDR2 is SYDVKM. This CDR3 has 14 amino acids. The V and J ends lost 3 bases and 12 bases, in that order; junction bases with no gene match: 9.

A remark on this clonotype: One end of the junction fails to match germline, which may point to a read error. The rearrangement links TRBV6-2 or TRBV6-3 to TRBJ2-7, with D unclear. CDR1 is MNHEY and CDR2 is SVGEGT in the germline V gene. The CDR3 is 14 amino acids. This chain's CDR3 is CVSSYSASLDEQYF. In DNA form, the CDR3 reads TGTGTCAGCAGTTACTCGGCTAGTCTGGACGAGCAGTACTTC.

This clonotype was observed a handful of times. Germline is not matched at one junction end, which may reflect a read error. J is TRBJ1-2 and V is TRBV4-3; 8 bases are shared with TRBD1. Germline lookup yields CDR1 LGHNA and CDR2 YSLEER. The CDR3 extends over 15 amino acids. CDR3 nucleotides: TGCGCCAGCAGCCTTGACAGGGGAAAGAACTCTGGCTACACCTTC. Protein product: CASSLDRGKNSGYTF.